This T cell receptor beta chain stems from a study of vaccination effects on CD4 cells after COVID-19. Trimming at V came to 4 bases and at J to 1 base, leaving 7 bases not matched to a gene. CDR1 and CDR2 (germline): LGHNT, FRNRAP. The CDR3 loop spans 15 amino acids. Sequencing was preceded by expansion of antigen-specific CD4+ T cells with viral peptide pools in the ViraFEST assay. Following culture for more than 9 days, CD4+ T cells were isolated. Two-dose BNT162b2 or mRNA-1273 vaccination was given to participants. Using immunoSEQ multiplex PCR, the repertoire was profiled, and TCRdb retains in-frame clones only, with some absent. Among 10,000 to 15,000 clones listed, about 72% were seen once. Regarding this clone: The antigen is unknown.

The chain joins TRBV12-5 to TRBJ2-7; 7 bases are a match to TRBD1. The sequence came from a human donor who received a COVID-19 vaccine. Here the sequenced sample was CD4+ T cells from PBMCs cultured with SARS-CoV-2 spike peptides, taken after COVID-19 vaccination. CDR3 region: CASGSSGQPSYEQYF. The CDR3 DNA follows: TGTGCTAGTGGTTCCTCGGGACAGCCTTCCTACGAGCAGTACTTC.